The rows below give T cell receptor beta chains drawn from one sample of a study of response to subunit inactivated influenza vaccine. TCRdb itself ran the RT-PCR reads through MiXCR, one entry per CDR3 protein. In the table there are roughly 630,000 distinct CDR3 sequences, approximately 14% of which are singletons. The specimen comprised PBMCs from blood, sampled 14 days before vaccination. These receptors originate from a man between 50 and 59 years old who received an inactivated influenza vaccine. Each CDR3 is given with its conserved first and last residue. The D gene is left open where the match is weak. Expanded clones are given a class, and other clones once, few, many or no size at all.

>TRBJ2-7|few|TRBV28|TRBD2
TGTGCCAGCAGTGATCCGGGACTAGCGGCCTACGAGCAGTACTTC
CASSDPGLAAYEQYF
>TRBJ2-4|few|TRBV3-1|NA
TGTGCCAGCAGCCAAGACTATAAAAACATTCAGTACTTC
CASSQDYKNIQYF
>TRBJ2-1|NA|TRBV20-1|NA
TGCAGTGCCCTCATGGGGGGCGGGAGATGGCGAAATGAGCAGTTCTTC
CSALMGGGRWRNEQFF
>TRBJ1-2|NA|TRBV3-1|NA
TGTGCCAGCAGCCAAGACACCTTTAACTATGGCTACACCTTC
CASSQDTFNYGYTF
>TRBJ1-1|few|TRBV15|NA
TGTGCCACCAGCGTGACAGCGAACACTGAAGCTTTCTTT
CATSVTANTEAFF
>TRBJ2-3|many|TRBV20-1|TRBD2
TGCAGTGCTATTAAACCTAGCGGGGGCACAGATACGCAGTATTTT
CSAIKPSGGTDTQYF
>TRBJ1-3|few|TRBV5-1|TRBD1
TGCGCCAGCAGCTTTACAGGGGGACGGTCGTCTGTCGCCGGAAACACCATATATTTT
CASSFTGGRSSVAGNTIYF
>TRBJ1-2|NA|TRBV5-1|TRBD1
TGCGCCAGCAGCACAGGACAGGGGTCCAACTATGGCTACACCTTC
CASSTGQGSNYGYTF
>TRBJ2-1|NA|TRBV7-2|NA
TGTGCCAGCAGCTTAGTTGCGGGAAGTAATGAGCAGTTCTTC
CASSLVAGSNEQFF
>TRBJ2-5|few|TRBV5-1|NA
TGCGCCAGCAGCCCGGACACCCGGGAGACCCAGTACTTC
CASSPDTRETQYF
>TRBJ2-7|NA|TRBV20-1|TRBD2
TGCAGTGCTAGAGGGACTAGCGGGAGAATTGGGAGCTCCTACGAGAAGTACTTC
CSARGTSGRIGSSYEKYF
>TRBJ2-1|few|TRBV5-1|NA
TGCGCCAGCAGCTTGAAGGAGACGGGGAAGCAGTTCTTC
CASSLKETGKQFF
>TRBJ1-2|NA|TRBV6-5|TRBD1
TGTGCCAGCAGTTACCTTTCAGGGGGGGAGTATGGCTACACCTTC
CASSYLSGGEYGYTF
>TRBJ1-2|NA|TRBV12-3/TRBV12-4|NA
TGTGCCAGCAGTTTGATTCAGTCAGGCTATGGCTACACCTTC
CASSLIQSGYGYTF
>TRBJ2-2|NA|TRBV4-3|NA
TGCGCCAGCAGCCCTACCCGCGGGGAGCTGTTTTTT
CASSPTRGELFF
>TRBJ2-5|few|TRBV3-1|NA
TGTGCCAGCAGCCAAGCTTCCGGGATACAACGGGAGACCCAGTACTTC
CASSQASGIQRETQYF
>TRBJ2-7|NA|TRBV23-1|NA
TGCGCCAGCAGTGAACTCACTTTAGTCATTTTAATCGAGCAGTACTTC
CASSELTLVILIEQYF
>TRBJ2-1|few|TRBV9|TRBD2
TGTGCCAGCAGCGTAGCTAGCGGGAGGGCCAAGGACAGTGAGCAGTTCTTC
CASSVASGRAKDSEQFF
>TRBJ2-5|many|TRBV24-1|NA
TGTGCCACCAGTGATCCGGGGGCCCTACAAGAGACCCAGTACTTC
CATSDPGALQETQYF
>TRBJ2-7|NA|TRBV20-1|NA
TGCAGTGCTAGAGAGGACGGTAGGAGCTCCTACGAGCAGTACTTC
CSAREDGRSSYEQYF
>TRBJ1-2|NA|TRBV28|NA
TGTGCCAGCAGTCGCGACGCCCGGGGCTCCTATGGCTACACCTTC
CASSRDARGSYGYTF
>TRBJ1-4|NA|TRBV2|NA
TGTGCCAGCAGTGAAGTCGGCTTTGCAACTAATGAAAAACTGTTTTTT
CASSEVGFATNEKLFF
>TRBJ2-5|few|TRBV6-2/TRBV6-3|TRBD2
TGTGCCAGCACCTCGACGGGGGGGAGCCAAGAGACCCAGTACTTC
CASTSTGGSQETQYF
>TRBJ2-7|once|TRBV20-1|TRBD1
TGCAGTGCTAGATTGCCCGGGACAGCGATCAACGAGCAGTACTTC
CSARLPGTAINEQYF
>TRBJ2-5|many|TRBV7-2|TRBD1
TGTGCCAGCAGCCCCCCCCTATCCGGGACAGAAGAGACCCAGTACTTC
CASSPPLSGTEETQYF
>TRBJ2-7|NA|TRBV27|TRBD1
TGTGCCAGCAGCCTATTATCCTTGGGACAGGGTATCTACGAGCAGTACTTC
CASSLLSLGQGIYEQYF
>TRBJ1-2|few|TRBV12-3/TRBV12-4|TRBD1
TGTGCCAGCAGCCCGCCGACAGGGGTGGACTATGGCTACACCTTC
CASSPPTGVDYGYTF